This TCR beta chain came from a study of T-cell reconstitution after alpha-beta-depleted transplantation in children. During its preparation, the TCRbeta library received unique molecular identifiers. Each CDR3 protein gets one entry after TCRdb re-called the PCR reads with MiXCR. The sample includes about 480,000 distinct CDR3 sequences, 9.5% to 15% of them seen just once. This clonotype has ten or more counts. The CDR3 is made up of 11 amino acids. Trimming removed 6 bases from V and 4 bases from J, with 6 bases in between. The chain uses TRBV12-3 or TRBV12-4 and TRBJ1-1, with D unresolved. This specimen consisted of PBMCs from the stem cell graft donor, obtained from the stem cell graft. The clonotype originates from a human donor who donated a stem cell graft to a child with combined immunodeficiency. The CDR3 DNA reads TGTGCCAGCAGGGTCGGCACTGAAGCTTTCTTT. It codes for CASRVGTEAFF.